The 17 T cell receptor beta chains in this list originate from one sample, sequenced in a study of blood T cell repertoires in COVID-19 (dated by TCRdb to the early 2020s). The library was obtained by the immunoSEQ multiplex PCR assay. TCRdb retrieved this table from immuneACCESS and kept in-frame rearrangements only. Not all clones are present; in checked studies, unresolved V genes account for under half, and no reason is known for the remainder. This sample is represented by about 120,000 clones; approximately 81% of them were singletons. Jointly, the top ten make up about 3.9% of the sample. What was sequenced was peripheral blood. The receptors derive from a man in his sixties with acute or convalescent COVID-19.

This clone appeared a single time. The chain uses TRBV7-3 and TRBJ2-5; 7 positions match TRBD1. The ends lost 3 bases at V and 0 bases at J; junction bases unmatched: 1. Germline V gene data show CDR1 as SGHTA and CDR2 as FQGTGA. The CDR3 extends over 14 amino acids. The CDR3 spells CASSLGQHQETQYF. In DNA, the CDR3 is TGTGCCAGCAGCTTGGGACAGCACCAAGAGACCCAGTACTTC.

J is TRBJ2-3 and V is TRBV19; 8 nucleotides match TRBD2. This CDR3 has 17 residues. The ends lost 0 bases at V and 4 bases at J; junction bases unmatched: 9. The germline V gene encodes CDR1 LNHDA and CDR2 SQIVND (reference sequence). The CDR3 reads CASSIEGSGSMADTQYF. For the CDR3, the DNA is TGTGCCAGTAGTATAGAGGGAAGCGGGAGTATGGCAGATACGCAGTATTTT.

CDR3 DNA sequence: TGCGCCAGCAGCTTTCCGGGAAGCTCCTACGAGCAGTACTTC. Its protein product is CASSFPGSSYEQYF. The chain recombines TRBV5-1 with TRBJ2-7, with a possible D match to TRBD2 (5 bases). Trimming took 2 bases from V and 0 from J, leaving 9 bases between them. This CDR3 has 14 amino acids. CDR1 is SGHRS and CDR2 is YFSETQ in the germline V gene.

The chain uses TRBV12-5 and TRBJ1-5; 7 bases fit TRBD1. This CDR3 spans 13 amino acids. The J segment lost 2 bases and the V segment lost 6 bases, leaving 1 base of the junction unmatched. Per germline, CDR1 LGHNT and CDR2 FRNRAP. The CDR3 loop is CASGTGGNQPQHF. The DNA of the CDR3 is TGTGCTAGTGGCACAGGGGGCAATCAGCCCCAGCATTTT.

J is TRBJ1-1 and V is TRBV19; 7 nucleotides agree with TRBD1. The CDR3 spans 17 residues. Trimming removed 0 bases from V and 1 base from J; junction bases left unmatched: 8. Germline V gene sequence: CDR1 LNHDA, CDR2 SQIVND (reference sequence). The chain's CDR3 is CASSIDPRTGQNTEAFF. DNA of the CDR3: TGTGCCAGTAGTATAGATCCTAGGACAGGACAGAACACTGAAGCTTTCTTT.

The J gene is TRBJ1-5, the V gene TRBV30, with 9 positions matching TRBD1. V shed 5 bases, J shed 5 bases, and the junction held 4 bases outside the gene matches. CDR3 length equals 13 residues. Germline values: CDR1 GTSNPN, CDR2 SVGIG (reference sequence). The CDR3 bases are TGTGCCTGGGGAGGACAGGGGTATCAGCCCCAGCATTTT. Its protein product is CAWGGQGYQPQHF.

The genes are TRBV14 and TRBJ2-2; no clear D. From germline, CDR1 is SGHDN and CDR2 FVKESK. The V and J ends lost 2 bases and 0 bases respectively, with 7 bases between them. The length of the CDR3 is 15 residues. The DNA of the CDR3 is TGTGCCAGCAGCCAAACGGTATCGAACACCGGGGAGCTGTTTTTT. Protein: CASSQTVSNTGELFF. The complete variable domain, with remaining parts taken from reference TRBV14 and TRBJ2-2, reads EAGVTQFPSHSVIEKGQTVTLRCDPISGHDNLYWYRRVMGKEIKFLLHFVKESKQDESGMPNNRFLAERTGGTYSTLKVQPAELEDSGVYFCASSQTVSNTGELFFGEGSRLTVL.

The V and J genes are TRBV11-2 and TRBJ2-3, with 9 bases matching TRBD2. The CDR3 consists of 15 residues. J gave up 2 bases and V 2 bases, and 2 bases lay outside the gene matches. CDR1 and CDR2 (germline): SGHAT, FQNNGV. CDR3 sequence (DNA): TGTGCCAGCAGCTTACCTAGCGGGACCACAGATACGCAGTATTTT. This sequence encodes CASSLPSGTTDTQYF. The full variable domain, in which reference TRBV11-2 and TRBJ2-3 provide the parts outside the CDR3, is EAGVAQSPRYKIIEKRQSVAFWCNPISGHATLYWYQQILGQGPKLLIQFQNNGVVDDSQLPKDRFSAERLKGVDSTLKIQPAKLEDSAVYLCASSLPSGTTDTQYFGPGTRLTVL.

This clone occurred a few times. Distinct nucleotide sequences in the sample also encode this CDR3. V and J are TRBV11-2 and TRBJ2-7; D is uncertain. Germline loops: CDR1 SGHAT, CDR2 FQNNGV. The CDR3 covers 11 residues. The V end was cut by 4 bases, the J end by 2 bases, with 3 bases between. CDR3 loop: CASSSTYEQYF. DNA for the CDR3: TGTGCCAGCAGCTCTACCTACGAGCAGTACTTC. The full variable domain, its missing parts supplied by reference TRBV11-2 and TRBJ2-7, is EAGVAQSPRYKIIEKRQSVAFWCNPISGHATLYWYQQILGQGPKLLIQFQNNGVVDDSQLPKDRFSAERLKGVDSTLKIQPAKLEDSAVYLCASSSTYEQYFGPGTRLTVT.

For the CDR3, the DNA is TGTGCCAGCAGCCCGAGAGAGGGTGGCTACACCTTC. This codes for CASSPREGGYTF. The V and J genes are TRBV7-9 and TRBJ1-2, with no clear D. Germline-derived CDR1 and CDR2 are SEHNR and FQNEAQ (reference sequence). The CDR3 is 12 residues long. The V end lost 5 bases, the J end lost 7 bases, and 11 bases lay between the germline ends.

The J gene is TRBJ1-3, the V gene TRBV19; TRBD1 matches at 9 bases. This CDR3 is built from 13 residues. V was pared by 11 bases and J by 7 bases, with 9 bases of the junction left unmatched. Germline V lookup: CDR1 LNHDA, CDR2 SQIVND (reference sequence). This CDR3 reads CARVRDRANTIYF. The CDR3, as DNA: TGTGCCCGGGTACGGGACAGGGCGAACACCATATATTTT. The full variable domain, in which reference TRBV19 and TRBJ1-3 provide the parts outside the CDR3, is DGGITQSPKYLFRKEGQNVTLSCEQNLNHDAMYWYRQDPGQGLRLIYYSQIVNDFQKGDIAEGYSVSREKKESFPLTVTSAQKNPTAFYLCARVRDRANTIYFGEGSWLTVV.

The chain employs TRBV15 and TRBJ2-1, with 9 bases that match TRBD2. J gave up 1 base and V 5 bases, and 3 bases lay outside the gene matches. Germline lookup yields CDR1 LNHNV and CDR2 YYDKDF (reference sequence). The CDR3 has 15 amino acids. CDR3 loop: CATSSSGTSYNEQFF. In DNA, the CDR3 is TGTGCCACCAGCTCTAGCGGGACTTCCTACAATGAGCAGTTCTTC.

This rearrangement joins TRBV5-1 to TRBJ2-7, with 12 nucleotides matching TRBD2. Trimming removed 1 base from V and 7 bases from J; junction bases left unmatched: 9. This CDR3 contains 16 residues. Per germline, CDR1 SGHRS and CDR2 YFSETQ. For the CDR3, the DNA is TGCGCCAGCAGCTTGACCGAGCTAGCGGGAGGGCTAGAGCAGTACTTC. Residues: CASSLTELAGGLEQYF.

V usage is TRBV9 and J usage is TRBJ2-2; TRBD2 is a possible D gene (6 bases). Germline CDR1 and CDR2: SGDLS and YYNGEE. The CDR3 totals 13 residues. V was trimmed by 3 bases and J by 6 bases, leaving 9 bases between them. The CDR3 nucleotides are TGTGCCAGCAGCGAAAGACTAGCCGGGGAGCTGTTTTTT. It specifies CASSERLAGELFF.

The rearrangement uses TRBV6-5 and TRBJ2-7, with D possibly matching TRBD1 (5 bases). Trimming took off 2 bases at V and 2 bases at J, with 10 bases between the two ends. Germline V lookup: CDR1 MNHEY, CDR2 SVGAGI. The length of the CDR3 is 14 residues. The CDR3 region is CASSYGAETYEQYF. The CDR3 DNA is TGTGCCAGCAGTTACGGGGCAGAAACCTACGAGCAGTACTTC.

The chain recombines TRBV2 with TRBJ1-2; D unresolved. Between the trimmed V and J ends, which lost 5 bases and 5 bases, there was a span of 12 bases. Germline V gene sequence: CDR1 SNHLY, CDR2 FYNNEI. The CDR3 totals 13 residues. The CDR3 is CASSSDSMYGYTF. CDR3 coding DNA: TGTGCCAGCAGTTCGGACTCGATGTATGGCTACACCTTC.

The chain couples TRBV29-1 to TRBJ2-1, with 11 bases that match TRBD2. The CDR3 spans 14 residues. Germline lookup yields CDR1 SQVTM and CDR2 ANQGSEA. Trimming took 2 bases from V and 10 from J; bases not matched to a gene: 7. This chain's CDR3 is CSVESSGRKWEQFF. CDR3 nucleotides: TGCAGCGTTGAATCTAGCGGGAGGAAGTGGGAGCAGTTCTTC.